The clone carrying this T cell receptor (beta chain) was counted once. The data are from a study of blood T cell repertoires in COVID-19. Overall study context: Specimens from acute and convalescent COVID-19 originated in the United States, Italy and Spain. Nucleic acid was either cDNA or gDNA, and it came from T cells, B-cell-depleted T cells, or PBMCs.

As originally analysed: Amplifying reference gene primers gave estimates of nucleated cell counts. The method was immunoSEQ multiplex PCR; TCRdb's version includes in-frame clones alone and lacks a portion of them. That table gives V, J and clone size, and the DNA gave D and trimming. Of 60,000 to 75,000 clones in the sample, approximately 85% were seen once. CDR1 and CDR2 (germline): SGHTA, FQGNSA. The V gene end was trimmed by 3 bases and the J gene end by 3 bases; junction bases not matched to a gene: 1. This CDR3 has 13 amino acids. The rearrangement uses TRBV7-2 and TRBJ2-5; the match to TRBD2 covers 7 bases. The TCR originated in a woman aged 80 or over with active or convalescent COVID-19. Source material: peripheral blood. CDR3 protein: CASSFAGEETQYF. The DNA of the CDR3 is TGTGCCAGCAGCTTTGCGGGGGAAGAGACCCAGTACTTC. The complete variable domain, with remaining parts taken from reference TRBV7-2 and TRBJ2-5, reads GAGVSQSPSNKVTEKGKDVELRCDPISGHTALYWYRQSLGQGLEFLIYFQGNSAPDKSGLPSDRFSAERTGGSVSTLTIQRTQQEDSAVYLCASSFAGEETQYFGPGTRLLVL.